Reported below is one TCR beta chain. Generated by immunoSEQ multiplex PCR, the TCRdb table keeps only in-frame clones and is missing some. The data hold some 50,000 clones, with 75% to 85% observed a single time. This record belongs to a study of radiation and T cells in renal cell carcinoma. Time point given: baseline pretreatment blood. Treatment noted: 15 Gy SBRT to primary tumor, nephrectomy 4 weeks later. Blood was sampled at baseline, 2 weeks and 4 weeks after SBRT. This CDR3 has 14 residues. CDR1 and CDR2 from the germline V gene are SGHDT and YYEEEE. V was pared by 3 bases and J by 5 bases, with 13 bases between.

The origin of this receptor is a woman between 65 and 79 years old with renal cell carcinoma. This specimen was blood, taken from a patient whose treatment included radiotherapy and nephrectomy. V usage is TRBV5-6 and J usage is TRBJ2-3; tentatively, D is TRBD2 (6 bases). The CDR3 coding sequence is TGTGCCAGCAGCTCCGGGACTGGGGGAGATACGCAGTATTTT. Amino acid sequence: CASSSGTGGDTQYF.